These T cell receptor beta chains were read from a single sample in a study. TCRdb reprocessed the reads with MiXCR, giving one entry per CDR3 protein. The sample holds about 15,000 distinct CDR3 sequences, about 30% seen once. The specimen was blood. The receptors stem from a human donor. CDR3s include the opening cysteine and the closing phenylalanine or tryptophan. A D gene is named only where the DNA matches it firmly. Clone sizes are given selectively: once, few, many, or a class where the clone is expanded.

clone size,V gene,J gene,D gene,CDR3 DNA,CDR3 protein
medium-sized,TRBV4-3,TRBJ1-1,NA,TGCGCCAGCAGCCAAGGATCGGCAGGCACTGAAGCTTTCTTT,CASSQGSAGTEAFF
medium-sized,TRBV4-3,TRBJ1-1,TRBD1,TGCGCCAGCAGCGCCCCGGGACAGGGTCGAACTGAAGCTTTCTTT,CASSAPGQGRTEAFF
NA,TRBV14,TRBJ1-5,TRBD1,TGTGCCAGCAGCAGAACCGGGACAGGGGGCAGGCAGCCCCAGCATTTT,CASSRTGTGGRQPQHF
NA,TRBV5-1,TRBJ2-7,TRBD2,TGCGCCAGCAGCTTACTGGCTAGCGGGGGACTCTCCTACGAGCAGTACTTC,CASSLLASGGLSYEQYF
many,TRBV29-1,TRBJ1-2,NA,TGCAGCGTTGAAGAGCTGGCAGGATATGGCTACACCTTC,CSVEELAGYGYTF
many,TRBV20-1,TRBJ2-1,NA,TGCAGTGCTAGACCATATAACTCCTACAATGAGCAGTTCTTC,CSARPYNSYNEQFF
many,TRBV30,TRBJ1-4,NA,TGTGCCTGGAGTGTGGCGGACAATAATGAAAAACTGTTTTTT,CAWSVADNNEKLFF
many,TRBV4-2,TRBJ1-2,NA,TGTGCCAGCAGCCAAGGGACAGACTACGGCGTCGGCTACACCTTC,CASSQGTDYGVGYTF
NA,TRBV29-1,TRBJ2-1,NA,TGCAGCGTTGGTTTCGGTAGCGGTCGCACAGATACGCAGTTCTTC,CSVGFGSGRTDTQFF
many,TRBV4-3,TRBJ1-2,NA,TGCGCCAGCAGCCATAGGGGGTTTTATGGCTACACCTTC,CASSHRGFYGYTF
medium-sized,TRBV19,TRBJ1-5,NA,TGTGCCAGTAGTATCCCCAGAGACAGCTATCGTCAGCCCCAGCATTTT,CASSIPRDSYRQPQHF
many,TRBV4-3,TRBJ2-4,NA,TGCGCCAGCAGCCAAGAAGTTGCAGGGATGGCCAAAAACATTCAGTACTTC,CASSQEVAGMAKNIQYF
many,TRBV4-3,TRBJ1-6,TRBD1,TGCGCCAGCAGCCTTGCAGGGGGGAATTCACCCCTCCACTTT,CASSLAGGNSPLHF
many,TRBV4-3,TRBJ1-3,NA,TGCGCCAGCAGCCAGACGCACGACTCTGGAAACACCATATATTTT,CASSQTHDSGNTIYF
few,TRBV18,TRBJ2-7,TRBD2,TGTGCCAGCTCACCCCGCGGGACTAGCGGTACCTACGAGCAGTACTTC,CASSPRGTSGTYEQYF
NA,TRBV4-2,TRBJ2-3,NA,TGTGCCAGCAGCCAAGCGGAGGGAGAAACAGATACGCAGTATTTT,CASSQAEGETDTQYF
many,TRBV29-1,TRBJ2-5,TRBD1,TGCAGCTCCTATGACAGGGGTGGCGGTGAGACCCAGTACTTC,CSSYDRGGGETQYF
medium-sized,TRBV27,TRBJ2-7,TRBD1,TGTGCCAGCAGGGCCGGGACAGGGGTCTCCTACGAGCAGTACTTC,CASRAGTGVSYEQYF
NA,TRBV20-1,TRBJ2-3,TRBD1,TGCAGTGCCGCCAATACAGGGGGCTCTGCTATGAACACAGATACGCAGTATTTT,CSAANTGGSAMNTDTQYF
NA,TRBV28,TRBJ2-1,TRBD1,TGTGCCAGCAGTCACAGGGGCGTGCGGAATGAGCAGTTCTTC,CASSHRGVRNEQFF
medium-sized,TRBV14,TRBJ2-1,NA,TGTGCCAGCAGCCCATCCGGGCATGAGCAGTTCTTC,CASSPSGHEQFF
NA,TRBV4-3,TRBJ2-7,TRBD1,TGCGCCAGCAGCCAAGGGTGGCAGGGGGCGGCAGGAGGGTCCTACGAGCAGTACTTC,CASSQGWQGAAGGSYEQYF
NA,TRBV6-9,TRBJ2-2,TRBD1,TGTGCCAGCAGTTATGGGGACAGGGTTCAGAGCACCGGGGAGCTGTTTTTT,CASSYGDRVQSTGELFF
NA,TRBV29-1,TRBJ1-1,NA,TGCAGCGTTGAGAGTAGCGGGAGAGATTGGACCACTGAAGCTTTCTTT,CSVESSGRDWTTEAFF
NA,TRBV30,TRBJ2-3,NA,TGTGCCTGGAGTCGAGGGGTGGGCACAGATACGCAGTATTTT,CAWSRGVGTDTQYF
many,TRBV30,TRBJ2-6,NA,TGTGCCTGGAGTCCCACTTCCACCTCTGGGGCCAACGTCCTGACTTTC,CAWSPTSTSGANVLTF
few,TRBV3-1,TRBJ2-3,TRBD2,TGTGCCAGCAGCTCCGGGACTAGCGGGATGACAGATACGCAGTATTTT,CASSSGTSGMTDTQYF
few,TRBV28,TRBJ2-7,NA,TGTGCCAGCAGTCCCTCCCCTTCGGGTCCGGCTTCCTACGAGCAGTACTTC,CASSPSPSGPASYEQYF
many,TRBV18,TRBJ2-7,NA,TGTGCCAGCTCACCGACCCGGGACAACTCCTACGAGCAGTACTTC,CASSPTRDNSYEQYF
NA,TRBV4-3,TRBJ1-1,NA,TGCGCCAGCAGCCAAGATGCTGGTTCCGGAGAAGCTTTCTTT,CASSQDAGSGEAFF
many,TRBV13,TRBJ2-2,NA,TGTGCCAGCAAAGGGGCGAACACCGGGGAGCTGTTTTTT,CASKGANTGELFF
NA,TRBV7-2,TRBJ1-1,NA,TGTGCCAGCAGCTTCGGGACCGGGGCGAGGAACACTGAAGCTTTCTTT,CASSFGTGARNTEAFF
medium-sized,TRBV18,TRBJ2-3,NA,TGTGCCAGCTCACCACCTTCATCGGGGACAGATACGCAGTATTTT,CASSPPSSGTDTQYF
many,TRBV20-1,TRBJ1-1,NA,TGCAGTGCTCCCGTCCCCACAGGGCGAACTGAAGCTTTCTTT,CSAPVPTGRTEAFF
many,TRBV4-3,TRBJ2-1,TRBD1,TGCGCCAGCAGCCAAGAACCTGGGACAGGGGTCAATGAGCAGTTCTTC,CASSQEPGTGVNEQFF
many,TRBV29-1,TRBJ2-7,NA,TGCAGCGTTTCCGCTAACAGCTTCGAGCAGTACTTC,CSVSANSFEQYF
medium-sized,TRBV4-3,TRBJ2-1,NA,TGCGCCAGCAGCCAAGAAGGTTGGGCTGGGGGCAATGAGCAGTTCTTC,CASSQEGWAGGNEQFF
NA,TRBV5-1,TRBJ2-3,TRBD1,TGCGCCAGCAGCATGGGGACAGGGAGCACAGATACGCAGTATTTT,CASSMGTGSTDTQYF
few,TRBV20-1,TRBJ2-7,NA,TGCAGTGCTCCGGACCCGACGGGGTCCACCTACGAGCAGTACTTC,CSAPDPTGSTYEQYF
NA,TRBV7-3,TRBJ2-7,NA,TGTGCCAGCAGTGTACCGGGACCACCCTTCTCTAGTGAGCAGTACTTC,CASSVPGPPFSSEQYF
few,TRBV6-2/TRBV6-3,TRBJ2-1,NA,TGTGCCAGCAGTTACCGACAGGAGGTAGCGAATGAGCAGTTCTTC,CASSYRQEVANEQFF
many,TRBV6-2/TRBV6-3,TRBJ2-5,NA,TGTGCCAGCACCACGAGGGATGAGACCCAGTACTTC,CASTTRDETQYF
medium-sized,TRBV4-3,TRBJ2-3,NA,TGCGCCAGCAGCCAAGAGGGGCCCCCTAACACAGATACGCAGTATTTT,CASSQEGPPNTDTQYF
NA,TRBV4-2,TRBJ2-2,NA,NA,CASSQDPLSGYEQYFGPGELFF
NA,TRBV18,TRBJ1-1,NA,TGTGCCAGCTCACCAAGTCAGGGGATCACTGAAGCTTTCTTT,CASSPSQGITEAFF
NA,TRBV7-2,TRBJ2-7,NA,TGTGCCAGCAGCTATATTCCGGGACCTCAAACGGAGCAGTACTTC,CASSYIPGPQTEQYF
NA,TRBV6-1,TRBJ2-7,TRBD2,TGTGCCAGCAGTGCAAGACTAGCGGGACCCGCCTACGAGCAGTACTTC,CASSARLAGPAYEQYF
medium-sized,TRBV30,TRBJ1-2,NA,TGTGCCTGGAGTTTGGATGGCTACACCTTC,CAWSLDGYTF
medium-sized,TRBV4-3,TRBJ1-1,NA,TGCGCCAGCAGCCAAGATCGTTCGCCGGAGGACACTGAAGCTTTCTTT,CASSQDRSPEDTEAFF
medium-sized,TRBV4-3,TRBJ1-2,NA,TGCGCCAGCTCTTCATTACTAGGGCGTGGCTACACCTTC,CASSSLLGRGYTF
NA,TRBV4-3,TRBJ2-1,NA,TGCGCCAGCAGCCAATGGACAAATGAGCAGTTCTTC,CASSQWTNEQFF
NA,TRBV4-2,TRBJ2-6,TRBD2,TGTGCCAGCAGCCAAGACACTAGCGGGGGGGCCAACGTCCTGACTTTC,CASSQDTSGGANVLTF
many,TRBV29-1,TRBJ1-1,TRBD1,TGCAGCGTTTGGACAGGGCCCACTGAAGCTTTCTTT,CSVWTGPTEAFF
many,TRBV4-3,TRBJ2-1,NA,TGCGCCAGCAGCCAAGATCCCCTCGGGAGAGATTGGGGGGAGCAGTTCTTC,CASSQDPLGRDWGEQFF
medium-sized,TRBV6-2/TRBV6-3,TRBJ2-1,TRBD1,TGTGCCAGCAGTTACTCCGGGACAGGGGCCTACAATGAGCAGTTCTTC,CASSYSGTGAYNEQFF
many,TRBV5-1,TRBJ2-5,NA,TGCGCCAGCAGCTCAGTACAGGGAACAGGGGAGACCCAGTACTTC,CASSSVQGTGETQYF
NA,TRBV4-3,TRBJ1-2,TRBD1,TGCGCCAGCAGCCAAGATGGGACAGGGAACTCTGGAAACACCTTC,CASSQDGTGNSGNTF
few,TRBV29-1,TRBJ2-1,NA,TGCAGCGTCTCGGGAACCGCCCGCTCCTACAATGAGCAGTTCTTC,CSVSGTARSYNEQFF
many,TRBV4-2,TRBJ2-3,NA,TGTGCCAGCAGCCAAGATTCTGGGGAAGATACGCAGTATTTT,CASSQDSGEDTQYF